The rows below give T cell receptor beta chains drawn from one sample of a study of T cell changes during pregnancy in multiple sclerosis. Using immunoSEQ multiplex PCR, the repertoire was profiled, and TCRdb retains in-frame clones only, with some absent. The sample records over 35,000 clones, 94% being singletons. This specimen was CD4+ T cells from peripheral blood mononuclear cells, taken in the second trimester of pregnancy. The origin of the receptors is a female donor with multiple sclerosis, enrolled in a pregnancy study. Each CDR3 is given with its conserved first and last residue. D genes are given only for firm matches.

>TRBJ2-7|TRBV27|TRBD2
TGTGCCAGCAGTTTAGGGCTAGCGGGCGTTCAATACTTC
CASSLGLAGVQYF
>TRBJ2-3|TRBV6-1|TRBD2
TGTGCCAGCTCCCTAGCGGGGGGTACAGATACGCAGTATTTT
CASSLAGGTDTQYF
>TRBJ1-2|TRBV7-2|-
TGTGCCAGCAGCTTAGGGGTTCCCGCAGGAGGCTATGGCTACACCTTC
CASSLGVPAGGYGYTF
>TRBJ1-1|TRBV2|TRBD1
TGTGCCAGCAGTCTTGGACAGGGAAACACTGAAGCTTTCTTT
CASSLGQGNTEAFF
>TRBJ1-4|TRBV10-3|-
TGTGCCATCCGGGCAGCGGATAATGAAAAACTGTTTTTT
CAIRAADNEKLFF
>TRBJ1-4|TRBV5-4|-
TGTGCCAGCAGCTTTCCTCAGGAAAAACTGTTTTTT
CASSFPQEKLFF
>TRBJ1-4|TRBV15|-
TGTGCCACCAGCAGGGGACTTCCCGGGGTGATAGGTGAAAAACTGTTTTTT
CATSRGLPGVIGEKLFF
>TRBJ2-2|TRBV2|-
TGTGCCAGCAGAAGGACTGCCGGGGAGCTGTTTTTT
CASRRTAGELFF
>TRBJ2-2|TRBV7-9|TRBD1
TGTGCCAGCAGCTTAGCGCAGTTGTCCGGGACAGGGATCACCGGGGAGCTGTTTTTT
CASSLAQLSGTGITGELFF
>TRBJ1-2|TRBV5-1|-
TGCGCCAGCAGCCCGGGACTCGCCTATGGCTACACCTTC
CASSPGLAYGYTF